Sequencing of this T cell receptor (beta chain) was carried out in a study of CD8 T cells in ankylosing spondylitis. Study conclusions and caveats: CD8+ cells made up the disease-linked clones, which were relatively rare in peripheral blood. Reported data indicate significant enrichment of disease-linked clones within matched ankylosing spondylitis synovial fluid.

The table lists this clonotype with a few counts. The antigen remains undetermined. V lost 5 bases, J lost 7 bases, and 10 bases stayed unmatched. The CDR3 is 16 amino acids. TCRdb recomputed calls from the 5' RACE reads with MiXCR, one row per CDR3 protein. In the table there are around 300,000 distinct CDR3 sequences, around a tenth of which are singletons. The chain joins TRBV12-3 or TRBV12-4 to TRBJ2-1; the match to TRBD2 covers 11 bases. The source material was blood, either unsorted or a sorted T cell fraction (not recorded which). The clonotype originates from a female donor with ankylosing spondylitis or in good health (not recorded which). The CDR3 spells CASSPTSGGRVNEQFF. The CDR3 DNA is TGTGCCAGCAGTCCTACTAGCGGGGGACGGGTAAATGAGCAGTTCTTC.